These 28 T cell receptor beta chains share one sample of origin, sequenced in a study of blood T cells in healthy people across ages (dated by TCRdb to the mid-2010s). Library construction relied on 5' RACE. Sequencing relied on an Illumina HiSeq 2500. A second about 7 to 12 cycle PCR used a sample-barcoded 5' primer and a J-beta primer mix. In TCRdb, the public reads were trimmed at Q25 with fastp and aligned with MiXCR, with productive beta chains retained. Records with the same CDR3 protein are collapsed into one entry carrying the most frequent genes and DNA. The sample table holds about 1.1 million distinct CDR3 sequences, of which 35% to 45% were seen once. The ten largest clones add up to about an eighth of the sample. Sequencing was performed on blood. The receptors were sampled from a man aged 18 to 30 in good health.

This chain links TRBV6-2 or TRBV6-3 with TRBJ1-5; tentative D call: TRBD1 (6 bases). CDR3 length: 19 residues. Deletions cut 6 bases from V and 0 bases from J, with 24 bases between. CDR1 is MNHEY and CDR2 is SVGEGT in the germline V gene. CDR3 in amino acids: CASSVKGTSGGYSNQPQHF. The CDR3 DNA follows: TGTGCCAGCAGCGTGAAGGGGACCTCCGGGGGCTATAGCAATCAGCCCCAGCATTTT.

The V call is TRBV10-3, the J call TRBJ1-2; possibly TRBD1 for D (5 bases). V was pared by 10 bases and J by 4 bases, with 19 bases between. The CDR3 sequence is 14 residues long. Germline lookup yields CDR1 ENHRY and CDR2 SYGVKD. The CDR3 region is CATEVDSRGYGYTF. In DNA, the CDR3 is TGTGCCACCGAGGTAGACAGTCGGGGCTATGGCTACACCTTC.

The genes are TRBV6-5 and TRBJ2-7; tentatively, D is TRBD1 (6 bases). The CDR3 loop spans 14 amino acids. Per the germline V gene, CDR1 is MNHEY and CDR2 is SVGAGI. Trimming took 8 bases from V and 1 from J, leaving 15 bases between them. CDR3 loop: CASGSTGGSYEQYF. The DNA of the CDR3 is TGTGCCAGCGGGTCGACAGGAGGTTCCTACGAGCAGTACTTC.

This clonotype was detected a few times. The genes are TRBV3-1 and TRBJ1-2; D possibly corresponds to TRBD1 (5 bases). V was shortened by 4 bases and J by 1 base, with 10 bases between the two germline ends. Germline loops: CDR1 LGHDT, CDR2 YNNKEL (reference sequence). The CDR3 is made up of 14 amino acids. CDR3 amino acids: CASSPRTLNYGYTF. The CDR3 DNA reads TGTGCCAGCAGCCCAAGGACACTTAACTATGGCTACACCTTC.

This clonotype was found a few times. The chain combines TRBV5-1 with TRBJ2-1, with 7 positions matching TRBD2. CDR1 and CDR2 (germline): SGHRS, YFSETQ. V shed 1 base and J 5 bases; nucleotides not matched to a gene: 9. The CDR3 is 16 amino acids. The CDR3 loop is CASSLRVAGGNNEQFF. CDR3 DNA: TGCGCCAGCAGCTTGCGGGTAGCGGGCGGGAACAATGAGCAGTTCTTC.

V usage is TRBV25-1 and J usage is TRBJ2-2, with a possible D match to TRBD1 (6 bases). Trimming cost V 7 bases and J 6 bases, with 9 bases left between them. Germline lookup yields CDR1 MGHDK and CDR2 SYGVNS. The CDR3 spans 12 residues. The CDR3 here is CASKKGAGELFF. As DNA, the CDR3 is TGTGCCAGCAAAAAGGGGGCCGGGGAGCTGTTTTTT.

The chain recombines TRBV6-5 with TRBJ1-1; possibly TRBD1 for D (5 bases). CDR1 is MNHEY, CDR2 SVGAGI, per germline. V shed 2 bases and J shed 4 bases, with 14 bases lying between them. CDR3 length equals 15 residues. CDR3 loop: CASSYPGSGGTEAFF. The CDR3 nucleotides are TGTGCCAGCAGTTACCCAGGATCCGGGGGCACTGAAGCTTTCTTT.

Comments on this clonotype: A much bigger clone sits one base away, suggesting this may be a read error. The CDR3 bases are TGTGCCAGCAGCGCCGTAAATCGGCCCCAGCATTTT. Amino acids: CASSAVNRPQHF. The chain links TRBV13 to TRBJ1-5; D ambiguous. Looked up from germline, CDR1 is PRHDT and CDR2 is FYEKMQ (reference sequence). The CDR3 is 12 residues long.

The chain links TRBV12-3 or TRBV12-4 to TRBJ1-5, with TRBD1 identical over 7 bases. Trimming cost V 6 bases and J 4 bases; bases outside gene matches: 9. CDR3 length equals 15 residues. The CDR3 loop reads CASSSTRQGNQPQHF. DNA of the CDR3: TGTGCCAGCAGCTCTACCCGACAGGGTAATCAGCCCCAGCATTTT.

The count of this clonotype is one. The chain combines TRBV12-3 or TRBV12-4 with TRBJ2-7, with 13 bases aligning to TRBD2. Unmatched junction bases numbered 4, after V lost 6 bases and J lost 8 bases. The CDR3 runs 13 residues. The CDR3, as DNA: TGTGCCAGCAGCAAACTAGCGGGGGGGAAGCAGTACTTC. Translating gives CASSKLAGGKQYF.

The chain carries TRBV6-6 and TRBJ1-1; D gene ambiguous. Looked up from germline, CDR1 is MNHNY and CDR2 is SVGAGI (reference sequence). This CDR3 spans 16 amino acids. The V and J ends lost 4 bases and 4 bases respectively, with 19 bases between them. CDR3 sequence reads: CASSFPSSLRGTEAFF. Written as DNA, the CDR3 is TGTGCCAGCAGTTTCCCTTCAAGCCTCCGGGGCACTGAAGCTTTCTTT.

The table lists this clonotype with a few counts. Here the CDR3 DNA reads TGTGCCAGCAGAACCGGGACAGGGGCTGAAAAACTGTTTTTT. As protein: CASRTGTGAEKLFF. The V call is TRBV12-3 or TRBV12-4, the J call TRBJ1-4; 10 bases match TRBD1. V gave up 6 bases and J gave up 7 bases; unmatched junction bases: 5. The CDR3 runs 14 residues.

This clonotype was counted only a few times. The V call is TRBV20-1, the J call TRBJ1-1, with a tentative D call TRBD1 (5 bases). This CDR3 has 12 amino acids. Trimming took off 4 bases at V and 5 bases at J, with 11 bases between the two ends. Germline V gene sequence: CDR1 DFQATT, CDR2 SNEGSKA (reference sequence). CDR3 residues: CSATHRRTEAFF. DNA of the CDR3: TGCAGTGCTACACACAGGAGGACTGAAGCTTTCTTT.

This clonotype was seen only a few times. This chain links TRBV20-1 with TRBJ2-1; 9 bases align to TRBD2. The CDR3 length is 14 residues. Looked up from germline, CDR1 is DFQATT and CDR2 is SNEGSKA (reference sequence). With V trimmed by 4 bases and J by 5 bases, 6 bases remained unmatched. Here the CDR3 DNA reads TGCAGTGCTACGTTTGGCGGGGGGGACAATGAGCAGTTCTTC. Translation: CSATFGGGDNEQFF.

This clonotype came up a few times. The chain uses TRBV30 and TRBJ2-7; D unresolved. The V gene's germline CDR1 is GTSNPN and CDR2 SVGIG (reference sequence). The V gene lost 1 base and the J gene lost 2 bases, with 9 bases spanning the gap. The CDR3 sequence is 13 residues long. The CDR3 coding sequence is TGTGCCTGGAGTGGGACCATTACCTACGAGCAGTACTTC. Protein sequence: CAWSGTITYEQYF.

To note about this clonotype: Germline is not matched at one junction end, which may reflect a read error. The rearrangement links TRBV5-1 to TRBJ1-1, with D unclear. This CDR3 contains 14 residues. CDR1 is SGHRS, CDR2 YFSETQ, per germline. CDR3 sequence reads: CASSSDGQNAEAFF. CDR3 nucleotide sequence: TGCGCCAGCAGCTCGGACGGGCAGAACGCTGAAGCTTTCTTT.

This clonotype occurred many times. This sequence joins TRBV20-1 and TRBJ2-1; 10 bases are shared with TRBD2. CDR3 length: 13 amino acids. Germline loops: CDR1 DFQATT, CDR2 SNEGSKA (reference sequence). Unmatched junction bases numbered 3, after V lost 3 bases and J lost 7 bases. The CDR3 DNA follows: TGCAGTGCTAGTAGCGGGGGGATAAATGAGCAGTTCTTC. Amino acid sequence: CSASSGGINEQFF.

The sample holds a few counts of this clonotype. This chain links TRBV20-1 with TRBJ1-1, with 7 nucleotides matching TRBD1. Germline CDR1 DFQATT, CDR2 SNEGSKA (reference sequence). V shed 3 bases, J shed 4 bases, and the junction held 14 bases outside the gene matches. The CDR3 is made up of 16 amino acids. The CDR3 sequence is CSARALRGSRVTEAFF. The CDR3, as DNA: TGCAGTGCTAGGGCCCTCAGGGGGAGCAGGGTCACTGAAGCTTTCTTT.

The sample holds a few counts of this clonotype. The CDR3 DNA reads as TGTGCCCGGAAGCACCTCCGGGACAGGGGGCGTAAGGGGCCTGGCTATGGCTACACCTTC. Translation gives CARKHLRDRGRKGPGYGYTF. The chain couples TRBV12-3 or TRBV12-4 to TRBJ1-2; TRBD1 agrees at 12 bases. Germline trimming cut 11 bases from V and 4 bases from J; bases unmatched to any gene: 26. This CDR3 spans 20 amino acids.

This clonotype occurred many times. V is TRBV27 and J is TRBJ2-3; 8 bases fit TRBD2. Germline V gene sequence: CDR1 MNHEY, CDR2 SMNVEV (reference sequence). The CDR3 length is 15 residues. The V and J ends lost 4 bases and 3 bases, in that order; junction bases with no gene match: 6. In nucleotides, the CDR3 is TGTGCCAGCAGTTCCCTCGGGAGGGATACAGATACGCAGTATTTT. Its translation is CASSSLGRDTDTQYF.

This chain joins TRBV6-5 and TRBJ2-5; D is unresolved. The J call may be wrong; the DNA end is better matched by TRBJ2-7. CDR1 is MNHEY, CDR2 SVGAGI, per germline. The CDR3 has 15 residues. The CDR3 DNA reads TGTGCCAGCAGTTACTCGAAGGGATCGTCCTACGAGCAGTACTTC. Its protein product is CASSYSKGSSYEQYF.

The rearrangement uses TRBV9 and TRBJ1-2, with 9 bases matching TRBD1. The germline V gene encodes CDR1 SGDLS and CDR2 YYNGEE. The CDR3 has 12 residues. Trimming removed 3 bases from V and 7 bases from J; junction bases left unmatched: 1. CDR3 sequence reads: CASSETGGGYTF. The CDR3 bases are TGTGCCAGCAGCGAGACAGGGGGTGGCTACACCTTC.

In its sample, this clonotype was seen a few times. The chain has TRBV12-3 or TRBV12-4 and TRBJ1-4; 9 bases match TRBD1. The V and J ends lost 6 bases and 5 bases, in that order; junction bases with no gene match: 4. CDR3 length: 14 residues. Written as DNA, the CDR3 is TGTGCCAGCAGAGAGGACAGGGGAAATGAAAAACTGTTTTTT. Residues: CASREDRGNEKLFF.

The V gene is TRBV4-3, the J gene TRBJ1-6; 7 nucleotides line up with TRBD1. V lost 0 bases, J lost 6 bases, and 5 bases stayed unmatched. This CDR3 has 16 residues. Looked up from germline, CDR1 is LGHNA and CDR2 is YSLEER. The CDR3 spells CASSQDLGQTNSPLHF. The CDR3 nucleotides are TGCGCCAGCAGCCAAGATCTGGGACAGACTAATTCACCCCTCCACTTT.

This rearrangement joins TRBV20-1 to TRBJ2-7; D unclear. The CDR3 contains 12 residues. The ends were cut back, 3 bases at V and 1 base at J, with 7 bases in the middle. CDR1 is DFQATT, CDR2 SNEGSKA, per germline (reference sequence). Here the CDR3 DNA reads TGCAGTGCTAGTCCAGCATCCTACGAGCAGTACTTC. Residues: CSASPASYEQYF.

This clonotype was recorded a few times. CDR3 residues: CASTRTGVVVDTEAFF. The CDR3 DNA follows: TGTGCCAGCACCCGGACAGGGGTTGTGGTGGACACTGAAGCTTTCTTT. The chain links TRBV27 to TRBJ1-1; 9 nucleotides line up with TRBD1. Trimming cost V 7 bases and J 3 bases; bases outside gene matches: 12. Germline V lookup: CDR1 MNHEY, CDR2 SMNVEV (reference sequence). The CDR3 runs to 16 residues.

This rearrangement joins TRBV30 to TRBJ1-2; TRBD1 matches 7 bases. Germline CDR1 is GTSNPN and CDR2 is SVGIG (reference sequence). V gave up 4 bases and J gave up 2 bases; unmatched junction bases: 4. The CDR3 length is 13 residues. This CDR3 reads CAWMKTGNYGYTF. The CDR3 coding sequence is TGTGCCTGGATGAAGACAGGGAACTATGGCTACACCTTC.

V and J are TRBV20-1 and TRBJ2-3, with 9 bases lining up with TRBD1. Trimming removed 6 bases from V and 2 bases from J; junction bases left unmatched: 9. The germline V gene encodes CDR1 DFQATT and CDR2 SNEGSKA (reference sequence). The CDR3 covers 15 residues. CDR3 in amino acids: CSAAWGTGTTDTQYF. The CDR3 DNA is TGCAGTGCCGCCTGGGGGACAGGGACCACAGATACGCAGTATTTT.